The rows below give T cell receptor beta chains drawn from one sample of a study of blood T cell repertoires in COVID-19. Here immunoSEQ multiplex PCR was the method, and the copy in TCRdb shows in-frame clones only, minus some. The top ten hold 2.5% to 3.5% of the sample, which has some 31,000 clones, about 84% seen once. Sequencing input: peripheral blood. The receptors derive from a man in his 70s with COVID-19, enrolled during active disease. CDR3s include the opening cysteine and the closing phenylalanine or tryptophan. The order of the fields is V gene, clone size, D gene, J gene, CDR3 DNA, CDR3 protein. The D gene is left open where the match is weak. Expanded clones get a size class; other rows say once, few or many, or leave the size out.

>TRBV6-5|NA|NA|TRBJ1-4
TGTGCCAGCAGTTACGGTCAGGGTTTGGATGAAAAACTGTTTTTT
CASSYGQGLDEKLFF
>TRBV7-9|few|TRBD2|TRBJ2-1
TGTGCCAGCAGCTCCCACCTCCGGGGGGGGATCAATGAGCAGTTCTTC
CASSSHLRGGINEQFF
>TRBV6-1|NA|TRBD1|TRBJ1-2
TGTGCCAGCAGTGATGGGGACAGTTTCTATGGCTACACCTTC
CASSDGDSFYGYTF
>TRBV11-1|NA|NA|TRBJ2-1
TGTGCCAGCAGCTTATCCGTTTACAATGAGCAGTTCTTC
CASSLSVYNEQFF
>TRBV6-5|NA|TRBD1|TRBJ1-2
TGTGCCAGCAGAAGGGACAGGGGTCAGACCTATGGCTACACCTTC
CASRRDRGQTYGYTF
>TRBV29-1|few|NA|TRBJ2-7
TGCAGCGCCGAGGGATTCGACGTCTCCGAGCAGTACTTC
CSAEGFDVSEQYF
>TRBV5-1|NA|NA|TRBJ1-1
TGCGCCAGCAGCTTTACAGGGAACACTGAAGCTTTCTTT
CASSFTGNTEAFF
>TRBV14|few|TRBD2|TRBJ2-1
TGTGCCAGCAGCCAATCCAGCGGGAGAAACGAGCAGTTCTTC
CASSQSSGRNEQFF
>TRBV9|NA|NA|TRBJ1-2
TGTGCCAGCAGCGTATCCTTCTATGGCTACACCTTC
CASSVSFYGYTF
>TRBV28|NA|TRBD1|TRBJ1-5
TGTGCCAGCAGTTTAGCCAGGGGGGATAATCAGCCCCAGCATTTT
CASSLARGDNQPQHF